The 24 T cell receptor beta chains presented below share a single source sample, sequenced in a study of Ad26.COV2.S vaccination and SARS-CoV-2 variants (dated by TCRdb to about 2021). Libraries were built with the immunoSEQ multiplex PCR assay. In its TCRdb copy, this immuneACCESS table keeps in-frame sequences only and misses some clones. Where compared with another copy, unresolved V genes explain less than half of these, and the others have no known cause. The sample table records about 410,000 clones; 92% of these occur just once. Jointly, the top ten make up less than 2% of the sample. What the treatment or condition label conveys for this sample: some 19 received Ad26.COV2.S at low or high dose, single or two shots; several received placebo; per-sample allocation not given. For vaccine and placebo recipients, the sequenced repertoires came from samples collected on day 63 after the first injection.

The specimen was peripheral blood, collected in a trial of Ad26.COV2.S vaccine versus placebo. These receptors were obtained from a person aged 18 to 59 who received the Ad26.COV2.S COVID-19 vaccine or a placebo.

For the CDR3, the DNA is TGTGCCAGCAGCCAAGGTCGTCGATTCCGCACAGATACGCAGTATTTT. Translated, it gives CASSQGRRFRTDTQYF. The V gene is TRBV3-1 (or the pseudogene TRBV3-2), the J gene TRBJ2-3; D is uncertain. Looked up from germline, CDR1 is LGHDT and CDR2 is YNNKEL (reference sequence). V was trimmed by 1 base and J by 1 base, leaving 12 bases between them. The CDR3 runs 16 residues.

The chain combines TRBV27 with TRBJ2-4, with D maybe TRBD1 (8 bases). The CDR3 extends over 17 amino acids. Germline CDR1 and CDR2: MNHEY and SMNVEV (reference sequence). The germline V and J ends were trimmed by 4 bases and 3 bases, with 19 bases remaining between them. The CDR3 sequence is CASSYRGGNSGKNIQYF. Written as DNA, the CDR3 is TGTGCCAGCAGTTACAGGGGGGGGAATTCAGGCAAAAACATTCAGTACTTC.

CDR3 loop: CASSLSQEQYF. In nucleotides, the CDR3 is TGTGCCAGCAGTTTATCACAAGAGCAGTACTTC. The chain is built from TRBV12-3 or TRBV12-4 and TRBJ2-7; the D is unclear. Trimming took 2 bases from V and 7 from J, leaving 6 bases between them. The CDR3 is 11 residues long.

This chain connects TRBV19 to TRBJ1-1; no clear D gene. CDR1 is LNHDA, CDR2 SQIVND, per germline (reference sequence). Between the trimmed V and J ends, which lost 5 bases and 5 bases, there was a span of 12 bases. This CDR3 is built from 13 residues. CDR3 loop: CASSPRGSTEAFF. The CDR3 DNA sequence: TGTGCCAGTAGTCCCCGGGGTTCGACTGAAGCTTTCTTT. The full variable domain, rest sourced from reference TRBV19 and TRBJ1-1, is DGGITQSPKYLFRKEGQNVTLSCEQNLNHDAMYWYRQDPGQGLRLIYYSQIVNDFQKGDIAEGYSVSREKKESFPLTVTSAQKNPTAFYLCASSPRGSTEAFFGQGTRLTVV.

The CDR3 loop reads CASSLAGDRGTEAFF. As DNA, the CDR3 is TGTGCCAGCAGCTTAGCAGGGGATCGTGGCACTGAAGCTTTCTTT. This chain links TRBV7-6 with TRBJ1-1; D perhaps matches TRBD1 (5 bases). There are 15 residues in the CDR3. Trimming cost V 0 bases and J 4 bases, with 12 bases left between them. Germline V gene data show CDR1 as SGHVS and CDR2 as FNYEAQ.

Remarks on this clone: At one end, the junction sequence differs from germline, possibly due to a read error. This chain joins TRBV6-1 and TRBJ1-2, with D possibly matching TRBD1 (6 bases). Germline CDR1 MNHNS, CDR2 SASEGT. The CDR3 has 14 amino acids. CDR3 nucleotides: TGTGCCAGCAGGGAAGGGGGGCGAGACTATGGCTACACCTTC. The encoded protein is CASREGGRDYGYTF.

This clone was detected only a few times. The chain couples TRBV9 to TRBJ1-1; maybe TRBD1 (5 bases). From germline, CDR1 is SGDLS and CDR2 YYNGEE. The ends were cut back, 3 bases at V and 3 bases at J, with 15 bases in the middle. The length of the CDR3 is 15 residues. CDR3 amino acids: CASSAPGKGYTEAFF. The CDR3 nucleotides read TGTGCCAGCAGCGCCCCAGGGAAAGGCTACACTGAAGCTTTCTTT.

This chain joins TRBV21-1 and TRBJ2-3; TRBD2 is taken as the D call from the table, unchecked against the DNA. TRBV21-1 is described as a pseudogene. This CDR3 comprises 20 residues. CDR3 in amino acids: CASIHTKRKLPGGASDTQYF. The CDR3, as DNA: TGTGCCAGCATCCATACGAAACGAAAATTGCCGGGGGGGGCGAGTGATACGCAGTATTTT.

The chain combines TRBV7-2 with TRBJ2-3; possibly TRBD2 for D (7 bases). The V gene's germline CDR1 is SGHTA and CDR2 FQGNSA. Deletions cut 2 bases from V and 6 bases from J, with 15 bases between. The CDR3 extends over 15 amino acids. CDR3 coding DNA: TGTGCCAGCAGCTTAAATCGGGGGGCTTGGGATACGCAGTATTTT. This translates into CASSLNRGAWDTQYF.

The chain has TRBV9 and TRBJ2-5; a possible D gene is TRBD1 (6 bases). Germline V CDR1 and CDR2: SGDLS, YYNGEE. V lost 5 bases and J 4 bases, leaving 18 bases between the germline ends. This CDR3 has 15 amino acids. The DNA of the CDR3 is TGTGCCAGCAGTGGGACACCGGCGCCCCTAGAGACCCAGTACTTC. Protein product: CASSGTPAPLETQYF. The full variable domain, with the rest looked up from reference TRBV9 and TRBJ2-5, is DSGVTQTPKHLITATGQRVTLRCSPRSGDLSVYWYQQSLDQGLQFLIQYYNGEERAKGNILERFSAQQFPDLHSELNLSSLELGDSALYFCASSGTPAPLETQYFGPGTRLLVL.

The chain carries TRBV3-1 (or the pseudogene TRBV3-2) and TRBJ2-7; tentatively, D is TRBD1 or TRBD2 (6 bases each). Germline V gene sequence: CDR1 LGHDT, CDR2 YNNKEL (reference sequence). This CDR3 contains 14 residues. With 5 bases removed from V and 2 bases from J, the gap between germline ends came to 13 bases. The CDR3 region has the DNA TGTGCCAGCAGCGCTAAGGGGGGAACCTACGAGCAGTACTTC. It translates to CASSAKGGTYEQYF.

The chain has TRBV12-3 or TRBV12-4 and TRBJ1-4; D is ambiguous. The V and J ends lost 2 bases and 8 bases respectively, with 9 bases between them. This CDR3 has 13 residues. The CDR3 region has the DNA TGTGCCAGCAGTTTACTCCAGCGGGAAAAACTGTTTTTT. Translation: CASSLLQREKLFF.

The genes are TRBV10-2 and TRBJ1-5; D gene unclear. In germline, CDR1 is WSHSY, CDR2 SAAADI. This CDR3 comprises 16 residues. Between the trimmed V and J ends, which lost 3 bases and 5 bases, there was a span of 17 bases. The DNA for the CDR3 is TGCGCCAGCAGTGACTTGGTAGGGCTCGAGGATCAGCCCCAGCATTTT. Its translation is CASSDLVGLEDQPQHF.

J is TRBJ1-4 and V is TRBV7-8; the D gene is possibly TRBD1 (6 bases). This CDR3 region has 17 residues. Trimming removed 0 bases from V and 3 bases from J, with 14 bases in between. Germline V CDR1 and CDR2: SGHVS, FQNEAQ. This CDR3 is CASSLAGGAVANEKLFF. DNA for the CDR3: TGTGCCAGCAGCTTAGCGGGGGGGGCTGTAGCTAATGAAAAACTGTTTTTT.

CDR3 DNA sequence: TGTGCCACCAGTGAAGGGGCGCGTGAAAAACTGTTTTTT. Residues: CATSEGAREKLFF. The rearrangement links TRBV15 to TRBJ1-4; tentatively, D is TRBD1 (5 bases). Trimming pared 6 bases from V and 7 bases from J, leaving 12 bases between. The CDR3 has 13 amino acids. Germline-derived CDR1 and CDR2 are LNHNV and YYDKDF (reference sequence).

The genes are TRBV27 and TRBJ2-1; D is unresolved. The CDR3 length is 13 residues. With 4 bases removed from V and 7 bases from J, the gap between germline ends came to 11 bases. The germline V gene has CDR1 MNHEY and CDR2 SMNVEV (reference sequence). The CDR3 loop reads CASSYTEVNEQFF. CDR3 coding DNA: TGTGCCAGCAGTTACACAGAAGTTAATGAGCAGTTCTTC.

This chain uses TRBV11-2 with TRBJ2-1; D perhaps matches TRBD2 (7 bases). V was cut by 8 bases and J by 9 bases, with 17 bases left in between. The germline CDR1 and CDR2 sequences are SGHAT and FQNNGV. The length of the CDR3 is 13 residues. The CDR3 reads CASRRGALGEQFF. The CDR3 DNA reads TGTGCCAGCCGCCGGGGGGCCCTTGGTGAGCAGTTCTTC.

The J gene is TRBJ2-2, the V gene TRBV5-6; D might be TRBD1 or TRBD2, each matching 5 bases. Germline CDR1 and CDR2: SGHDT and YYEEEE. The CDR3 is made up of 15 amino acids. V was trimmed by 2 bases and J by 1 base, leaving 9 bases between them. CDR3 nucleotide sequence: TGTGCCAGCAGCTTCCGGGGCAAGAACACCGGGGAGCTGTTTTTT. Residues: CASSFRGKNTGELFF.

J is TRBJ2-2 and V is TRBV6-2 or TRBV6-3; 9 nucleotides line up with TRBD1. The trim removed 5 bases at V and 4 bases at J, leaving 8 bases unmatched. Germline assignment: CDR1 MNHEY and CDR2 SVGEGT. This CDR3 spans 16 amino acids. Here the CDR3 reads CASSEGGTGSTGELFF. Here the CDR3 DNA reads TGTGCCAGCAGTGAGGGGGGGACAGGGAGCACCGGGGAGCTGTTTTTT.

This clone was detected only once. The V and J genes are TRBV9 and TRBJ2-3; D gene uncertain. The CDR3 loop spans 12 amino acids. V was clipped by 3 bases and J by 3 bases, with 5 bases between them. Germline CDR1 reads SGDLS; CDR2 reads YYNGEE. Here the CDR3 DNA reads TGTGCCAGCAGCGGTAGTACAGATACGCAGTATTTT. Its translation is CASSGSTDTQYF.

Of note for this clone: One end of the junction does not line up with germline, which may come from a read error. The rearrangement links TRBV13 to TRBJ1-1; D remains ambiguous. Germline CDR1 PRHDT, CDR2 FYEKMQ (reference sequence). This CDR3 contains 12 residues. In DNA form, the CDR3 reads TGTGCCAGCAGCGTAGGGAGCGGTGAAGCTTTCTTT. This sequence encodes CASSVGSGEAFF. Using reference TRBV13 and TRBJ1-1 for the parts outside the CDR3, the full variable domain is AAGVIQSPRHLIKEKRETATLKCYPIPRHDTVYWYQQGPGQDPQFLISFYEKMQSDKGSIPDRFSAQQFSDYHSELNMSSLELGDSALYFCASSVGSGEAFFGQGTRLTVV.

This rearrangement joins TRBV11-2 to TRBJ2-7; 11 bases match TRBD1. The CDR3 extends over 14 amino acids. With V trimmed by 5 bases and J by 2 bases, 2 bases remained unmatched. Germline loops: CDR1 SGHAT, CDR2 FQNNGV. As DNA, the CDR3 is TGTGCCAGCAGCCAGGGACAGGGGGCCTACGAGCAGTACTTC. Translation: CASSQGQGAYEQYF.

The V and J genes are TRBV28 and TRBJ2-5; D ambiguous. The CDR3 length is 14 residues. Looked up from germline, CDR1 is MDHEN and CDR2 is SYDVKM. With 2 bases removed from V and 5 bases from J, the gap between germline ends came to 12 bases. The CDR3 region is CASSLPLGRETQYF. In DNA, the CDR3 is TGTGCCAGCAGTTTACCCTTAGGGCGGGAGACCCAGTACTTC.

This clone was found once. V usage is TRBV5-4 and J usage is TRBJ1-1; no reliable D call. V shed 0 bases and J shed 1 base, with 22 bases lying between them. This CDR3 has 19 residues. Looked up from germline, CDR1 is SGHNT and CDR2 is YYREEE (reference sequence). Here the CDR3 DNA reads TGTGCCAGCAGCTTGGTAGGCGGGTGGCAGAATAAAGGGAACACTGAAGCTTTCTTT. Translation gives CASSLVGGWQNKGNTEAFF.